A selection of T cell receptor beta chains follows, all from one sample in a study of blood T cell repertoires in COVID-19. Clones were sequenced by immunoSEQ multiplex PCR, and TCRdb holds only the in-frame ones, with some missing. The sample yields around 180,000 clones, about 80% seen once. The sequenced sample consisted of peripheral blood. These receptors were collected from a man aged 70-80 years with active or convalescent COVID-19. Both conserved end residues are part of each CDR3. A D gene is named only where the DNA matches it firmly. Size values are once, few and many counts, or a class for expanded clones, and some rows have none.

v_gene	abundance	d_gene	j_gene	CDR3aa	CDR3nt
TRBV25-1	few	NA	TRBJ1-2	CASSESLGYTF	TGTGCCAGCAGTGAATCCCTCGGCTACACCTTC
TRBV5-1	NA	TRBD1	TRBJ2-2	CASSRDRVAGELFF	TGCGCCAGCAGTCGGGACAGGGTTGCCGGGGAGCTGTTTTTT
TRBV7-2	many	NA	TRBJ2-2	CASSSPASADTGELFF	TGTGCCAGCAGCTCCCCAGCGAGCGCTGACACCGGGGAGCTGTTTTTT
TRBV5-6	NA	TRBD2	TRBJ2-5	CASSFVAGGQETQYF	TGTGCCAGCAGCTTTGTGGCGGGGGGGCAAGAGACCCAGTACTTC
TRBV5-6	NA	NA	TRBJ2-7	CASSLEQEQYF	TGTGCCAGCAGCTTGGAACAGGAGCAGTACTTC
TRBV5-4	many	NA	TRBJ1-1	CASSLDGGRPNTEAFF	TGTGCCAGCAGCTTGGACGGGGGGAGGCCGAACACTGAAGCTTTCTTT
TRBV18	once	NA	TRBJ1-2	CASSPLRGGYTF	TGTGCCAGCTCCCCCTTAAGGGGGGGCTACACCTTC
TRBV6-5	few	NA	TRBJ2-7	CASCSGTSYEQYF	TGTGCCAGCTGCTCGGGGACTTCCTACGAGCAGTACTTC
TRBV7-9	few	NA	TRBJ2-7	CASRPEVAYEQYF	TGTGCCAGCAGGCCGGAGGTCGCCTACGAGCAGTACTTC
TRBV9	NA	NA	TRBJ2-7	CASSVNERYEQYF	TGTGCCAGCAGCGTAAATGAGCGCTACGAGCAGTACTTC
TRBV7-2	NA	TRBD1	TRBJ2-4	CASSPTGTGRNIQYF	TGTGCCAGCAGCCCCACGGGGACAGGGAGGAACATTCAGTACTTC
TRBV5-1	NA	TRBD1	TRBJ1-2	CASSPSAGGTFGYTF	TGCGCCAGCAGCCCGTCCGCAGGGGGAACCTTTGGCTACACCTTC
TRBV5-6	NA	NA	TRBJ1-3	CASSLPGLINTIYF	TGTGCCAGCAGCTTGCCCGGACTCATAAACACCATATATTTT
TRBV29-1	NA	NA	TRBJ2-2	CSVEVAQRNTGELFF	TGCAGCGTTGAAGTCGCTCAGCGGAACACCGGGGAGCTGTTTTTT
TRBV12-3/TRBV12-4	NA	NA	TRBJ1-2	CASSRQGNGYTF	TGTGCCAGCAGTCGTCAGGGTAATGGCTACACCTTC
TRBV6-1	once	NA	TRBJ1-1	CASSEALGGPNTEAFF	TGTGCCAGCAGTGAAGCGCTTGGAGGGCCGAACACTGAAGCTTTCTTT
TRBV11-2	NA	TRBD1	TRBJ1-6	CASSYHTGANSPLHF	TGTGCCAGCAGCTACCATACAGGGGCTAATTCACCCCTCCACTTT
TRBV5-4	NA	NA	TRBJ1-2	CASSLDSYGYTF	TGTGCCAGCAGCCTAGACAGCTATGGCTACACCTTC
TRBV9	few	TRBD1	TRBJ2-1	CASTEEGQGVDEQFF	TGTGCCAGCACCGAGGAGGGACAGGGTGTGGATGAGCAGTTCTTC
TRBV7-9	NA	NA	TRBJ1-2	CASSPGRGYGYTF	TGTGCCAGCAGCCCCGGGAGGGGCTATGGCTACACCTTC
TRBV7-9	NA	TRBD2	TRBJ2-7	CASSLMRGGASEQYF	TGTGCCAGCAGCTTAATGCGCGGGGGGGCGAGCGAGCAGTACTTC
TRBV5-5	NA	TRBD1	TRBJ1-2	CASSRTTGDANYGYTF	TGTGCCAGCAGTAGAACAACAGGGGACGCTAACTATGGCTACACCTTC
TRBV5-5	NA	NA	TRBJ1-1	CASSLAYQDTEAFF	TGTGCCAGCAGCTTGGCGTACCAGGACACTGAAGCTTTCTTT
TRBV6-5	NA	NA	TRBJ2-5	CASRATRETQYF	TGTGCCAGCAGGGCCACTAGGGAGACCCAGTACTTC
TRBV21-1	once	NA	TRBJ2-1	CASIHWGGKGNEQFF	TGTGCCAGCATTCACTGGGGGGGAAAGGGCAATGAGCAGTTCTTC
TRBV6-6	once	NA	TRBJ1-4	CASSDEGGVDRKLFF	TGTGCCAGCAGTGACGAAGGGGGGGTGGATCGAAAACTGTTTTTT
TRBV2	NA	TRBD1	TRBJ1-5	CASSENRGSVQPQHF	TGTGCCAGCAGTGAAAACAGGGGATCCGTACAGCCCCAGCATTTT
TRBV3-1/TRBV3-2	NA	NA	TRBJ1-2	CASSQDSGFGYGYTF	TGTGCCAGCAGCCAAGATTCAGGGTTTGGCTATGGCTACACCTTC
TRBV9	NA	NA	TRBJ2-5	CASSVAPAGETQYF	TGTGCCAGCAGCGTAGCCCCAGCCGGGGAGACCCAGTACTTC
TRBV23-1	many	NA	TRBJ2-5	CASDPTTGLYQETQYF	TGCGCCAGCGACCCAACAACAGGCCTGTACCAAGAGACCCAGTACTTC
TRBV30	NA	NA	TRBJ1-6	CAWSVLEFSILHF	TGTGCCTGGAGTGTACTGGAGTTTTCGATTCTCCACTTT
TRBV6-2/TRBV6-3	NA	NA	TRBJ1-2	CASSYSLQGGYTF	TGTGCCAGCAGTTACTCGTTGCAGGGTGGCTACACCTTC
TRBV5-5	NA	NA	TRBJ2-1	CASSFGGASYNEQFF	TGTGCCAGCAGCTTCGGAGGGGCTTCCTACAATGAGCAGTTCTTC
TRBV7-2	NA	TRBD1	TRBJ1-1	CASKATGVTEAFF	TGTGCCAGCAAAGCGACAGGGGTCACTGAAGCTTTCTTT
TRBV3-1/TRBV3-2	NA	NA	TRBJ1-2	CASSQAGVGYTF	TGTGCCAGCAGCCAAGCGGGAGTCGGCTACACCTTC
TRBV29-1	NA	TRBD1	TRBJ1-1	CSVALNRGDTEAFF	TGCAGCGTTGCCCTAAACAGGGGAGACACTGAAGCTTTCTTT
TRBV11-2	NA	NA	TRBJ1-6	CASSLIVYDSPLHF	TGTGCCAGCAGCTTAATAGTTTATGATTCACCCCTCCACTTT
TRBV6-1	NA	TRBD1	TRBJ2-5	CASSAPTGAGQETQYF	TGTGCCAGCAGTGCCCCGACAGGGGCGGGACAAGAGACCCAGTACTTC
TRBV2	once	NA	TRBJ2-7	CASSDFGSSYEQYF	TGTGCCAGCAGTGACTTCGGGAGCTCCTACGAGCAGTACTTC
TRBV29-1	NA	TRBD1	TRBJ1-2	CSVERDREFHGYTF	TGCAGCGTTGAGAGGGACAGGGAGTTCCATGGCTACACCTTC
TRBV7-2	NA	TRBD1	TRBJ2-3	CASSPQGQSRNTQYF	TGTGCCAGCAGCCCGCAGGGACAGTCTAGGAATACGCAGTATTTT
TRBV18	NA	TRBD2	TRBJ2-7	CASSRGLEGEQYF	TGTGCCAGCTCTAGGGGACTAGAGGGCGAGCAGTACTTC
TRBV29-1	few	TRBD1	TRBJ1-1	CSVRQGQAAEAFF	TGCAGCGTTCGCCAGGGACAGGCGGCTGAAGCTTTCTTT
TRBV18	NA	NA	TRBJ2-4	CASSSGRKNIQYF	TGTGCCAGCTCGTCCGGGAGAAAAAACATTCAGTACTTC
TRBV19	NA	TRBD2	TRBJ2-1	CASRSTSVSYNEQFF	TGTGCCAGTAGATCCACTAGCGTCTCCTACAATGAGCAGTTCTTC
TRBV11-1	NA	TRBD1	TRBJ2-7	CASSPGQGTYEQYF	TGTGCCAGCAGCCCCGGACAGGGAACCTACGAGCAGTACTTC
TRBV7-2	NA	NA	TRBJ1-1	CASSPGIANTEAFF	TGTGCCAGCAGCCCAGGGATAGCGAACACTGAAGCTTTCTTT
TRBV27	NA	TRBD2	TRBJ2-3	CASSSLLAGGADTQYF	TGTGCCAGCAGTTCCCTACTAGCGGGAGGGGCAGATACGCAGTATTTT
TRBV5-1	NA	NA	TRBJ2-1	CASSVGRTDYNEQFF	TGCGCCAGCAGCGTAGGGAGGACCGACTACAATGAGCAGTTCTTC
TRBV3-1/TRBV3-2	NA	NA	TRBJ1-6	CASSPRGGEHSPLHF	TGTGCCAGCAGCCCTCGCGGGGGGGAGCACTCACCCCTCCACTTT
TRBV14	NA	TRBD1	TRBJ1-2	CASSQWTGEDGYTF	TGTGCCAGCAGCCAGTGGACAGGGGAGGATGGCTACACCTTC
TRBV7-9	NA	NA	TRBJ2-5	CASSRPGLGGAAQYF	TGTGCCAGCAGCCGACCGGGACTGGGGGGGGCGGCCCAGTACTTC
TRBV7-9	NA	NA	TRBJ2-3	CASIPSDSWDTQYF	TGTGCCAGCATCCCCTCGGACTCCTGGGATACGCAGTATTTT
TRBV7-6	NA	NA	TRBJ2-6	CASSALPSSGANVLTF	TGTGCCAGCAGCGCCCTACCAAGCTCTGGGGCCAACGTCCTGACTTTC
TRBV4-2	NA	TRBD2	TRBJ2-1	CASSQGLAGGLDNEQFF	TGTGCCAGCAGCCAAGGACTAGCGGGGGGTCTGGACAATGAGCAGTTCTTC